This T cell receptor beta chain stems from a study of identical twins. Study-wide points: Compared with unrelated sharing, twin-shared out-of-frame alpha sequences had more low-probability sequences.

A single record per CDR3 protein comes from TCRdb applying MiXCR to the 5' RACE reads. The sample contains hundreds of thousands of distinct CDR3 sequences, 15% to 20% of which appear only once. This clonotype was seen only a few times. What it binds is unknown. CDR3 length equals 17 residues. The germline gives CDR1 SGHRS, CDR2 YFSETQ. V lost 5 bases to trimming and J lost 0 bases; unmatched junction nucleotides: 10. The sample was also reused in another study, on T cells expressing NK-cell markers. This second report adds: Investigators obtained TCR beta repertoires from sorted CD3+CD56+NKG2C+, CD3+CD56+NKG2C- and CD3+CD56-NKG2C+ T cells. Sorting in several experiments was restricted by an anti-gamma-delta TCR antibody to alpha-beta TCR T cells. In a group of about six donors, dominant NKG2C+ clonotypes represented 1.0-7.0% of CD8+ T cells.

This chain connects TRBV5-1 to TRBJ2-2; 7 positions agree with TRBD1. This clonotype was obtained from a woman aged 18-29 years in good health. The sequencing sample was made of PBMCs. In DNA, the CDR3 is TGCGCCAGCAGATTTATCTTCGGGACAGCGAACACCGGGGAGCTGTTTTTT. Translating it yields CASRFIFGTANTGELFF.